The 17 T cell receptor beta chains in this list originate from one sample, sequenced in a study of blood T cells in healthy people across ages. Combining a sample-barcoded 5' primer with a J-beta primer mix, a second PCR ran for roughly 7 to 11 cycles. Using its own MiXCR run on the 5' RACE reads, TCRdb lists one record per CDR3 protein. The sample lists approximately 780,000 distinct CDR3 sequences, roughly 26% occurring once. Separately, the same data were catalogued under a study of T cells of mothers and their children.

The sequencing input was blood. The receptors stem from a boy between 10 and 17 years old in good health.

This clonotype has a handful of counts. V gene TRBV5-1 combines with J gene TRBJ2-1, with 11 bases fitting TRBD2. Germline-derived CDR1 and CDR2 are SGHRS and YFSETQ. The CDR3 is 13 amino acids. The V and J ends lost 0 bases and 16 bases, in that order; junction bases with no gene match: 6. The CDR3 coding sequence is TGCGCCAGCAGCTTGGTAGCTAGCGGGGGGTCCTTCTTC. Protein: CASSLVASGGSFF.

The J gene is TRBJ1-6, the V gene TRBV11-2; D unresolved. Trimming cost V 7 bases and J 9 bases, with 16 bases left between them. The CDR3 contains 14 residues. The V gene's germline CDR1 is SGHAT and CDR2 FQNNGV. The CDR3 protein is CASTPGSTTSPLHF. In DNA, the CDR3 is TGTGCCAGCACCCCGGGGAGTACGACTTCACCCCTCCACTTT.

This clonotype appeared a few times. The chain carries TRBV4-1 and TRBJ2-1; D is possibly TRBD2 (5 bases). The CDR3 is 13 amino acids. Germline values: CDR1 MGHRA, CDR2 YSYEKL. Trimming took 4 bases from V and 10 from J, leaving 14 bases between them. Here the CDR3 reads CASSPRRSGEQFF. Here the CDR3 DNA reads TGCGCCAGCAGCCCTCGGAGGTCGGGAGAGCAGTTCTTC.

This clonotype was seen at least ten times. V and J are TRBV9 and TRBJ2-5; D may be TRBD2 (6 bases). In germline, CDR1 is SGDLS, CDR2 YYNGEE. The CDR3 has 14 amino acids. V was cut by 4 bases and J by 4 bases, with 14 bases left in between. The chain's CDR3 is CASSPILGGETQYF. The CDR3 nucleotides read TGTGCCAGCAGCCCTATCTTGGGAGGAGAGACCCAGTACTTC.

The table lists this clonotype with a few counts. This rearrangement joins TRBV28 to TRBJ2-2, with a weak D call TRBD2 (5 bases). V lost 0 bases to trimming and J lost 3 bases, with 8 bases between them. The CDR3 extends over 15 amino acids. Germline CDR1 MDHEN, CDR2 SYDVKM. CDR3 protein: CASSLWAGDTGELFF. CDR3 in DNA: TGTGCCAGCAGTTTATGGGCCGGGGACACCGGGGAGCTGTTTTTT. The whole variable domain, remainder taken from reference TRBV28 and TRBJ2-2, is DVKVTQSSRYLVKRTGEKVFLECVQDMDHENMFWYRQDPGLGLRLIYFSYDVKMKEKGDIPEGYSVSREKKERFSLILESASTNQTSMYLCASSLWAGDTGELFFGEGSRLTVL.

The rearrangement links TRBV4-1 to TRBJ2-7; TRBD2 agrees at 11 bases. From germline, CDR1 is MGHRA and CDR2 YSYEKL. The CDR3 totals 16 residues. The trim removed 3 bases at V and 0 bases at J, leaving 4 bases unmatched. Here the CDR3 DNA reads TGCGCCAGCAGCCAGGGTAGCGGGGGGGTCTCCTACGAGCAGTACTTC. Translation: CASSQGSGGVSYEQYF.

The chain joins TRBV3-1 to TRBJ2-2, with D unresolved. V lost 4 bases to trimming and J lost 6 bases, with 15 bases between them. Germline values: CDR1 LGHDT, CDR2 YNNKEL (reference sequence). The CDR3 runs to 15 residues. The CDR3 spells CASSPKSVHPGELFF. The CDR3 DNA reads TGTGCCAGCAGCCCGAAGTCGGTCCACCCCGGGGAGCTGTTTTTT.

There are a few counts of this clonotype. This rearrangement joins TRBV5-1 to TRBJ1-5; D is unclear. The CDR3 totals 13 residues. CDR1 SGHRS and CDR2 YFSETQ come from the germline V gene. Trimming left V 0 bases short and J 10 bases short, with 11 bases between. The CDR3 DNA follows: TGCGCCAGCAGCTTGGACGGTATAGGTCCCCAGCATTTT. Its protein is CASSLDGIGPQHF. Combining the CDR3 with reference TRBV5-1 and TRBJ1-5 gives the whole variable domain KAGVTQTPRYLIKTRGQQVTLSCSPISGHRSVSWYQQTPGQGLQFLFEYFSETQRNKGNFPGRFSGRQFSNSRSEMNVSTLELGDSALYLCASSLDGIGPQHFGDGTRLSIL.

This clonotype turned up a few times. The J gene is TRBJ2-1, the V gene TRBV5-6; D possibly corresponds to TRBD2 (5 bases). CDR1 is SGHDT and CDR2 is YYEEEE in the germline V gene. There are 15 residues in the CDR3. Trimming cost V 0 bases and J 1 base, with 8 bases left between them. CDR3 sequence (DNA): TGTGCCAGCAGCTTGGGACTACAATCCTACAATGAGCAGTTCTTC. Amino acid sequence: CASSLGLQSYNEQFF.

The chain employs TRBV3-1 and TRBJ1-2, with TRBD1 matching over 7 bases. The CDR3 has 14 amino acids. Looked up from germline, CDR1 is LGHDT and CDR2 is YNNKEL (reference sequence). V gave up 2 bases and J gave up 4 bases; unmatched junction bases: 4. The CDR3 here is CASSQPGTAYGYTF. Here the CDR3 DNA reads TGTGCCAGCAGCCAACCGGGGACAGCCTATGGCTACACCTTC. Using reference TRBV3-1 and TRBJ1-2 for the parts outside the CDR3, the full variable domain is DTAVSQTPKYLVTQMGNDKSIKCEQNLGHDTMYWYKQDSKKFLKIMFSYNNKELIINETVPNRFSPKSPDKAHLNLHINSLELGDSAVYFCASSQPGTAYGYTFGSGTRLTVV.

This rearrangement joins TRBV15 to TRBJ1-3; D remains ambiguous. The CDR3 spans 13 residues. Germline V gene sequence: CDR1 LNHNV, CDR2 YYDKDF (reference sequence). With 5 bases removed from V and 10 bases from J, the gap between germline ends came to 15 bases. The CDR3 protein is CATSARQEGTIYF. CDR3 sequence (DNA): TGTGCCACCAGCGCCCGTCAGGAAGGGACCATATATTTT.

This clonotype was seen a handful of times. The rearrangement uses TRBV2 and TRBJ2-7, with D perhaps TRBD2 (7 bases). The assigned J gene may be wrong: the sequence end matches TRBJ2-5 better. The CDR3 contains 15 residues. Germline V gene data show CDR1 as SNHLY and CDR2 as FYNNEI. The CDR3 nucleotides read TGTGCCAGCAGTGAAGAAGGGGGGGCCCAAGAGACCCAGTACTTC. Translation gives CASSEEGGAQETQYF.

A single count supports this clonotype. The chain joins TRBV4-2 to TRBJ2-6; 10 positions agree with TRBD1. The CDR3 sequence is 19 residues long. Trimming removed 3 bases from V and 1 base from J; junction bases left unmatched: 9. CDR1 is LGHNA and CDR2 is YNFKEQ in the germline V gene. The CDR3 here is CASSHSMGTGVSGANVLTF. The CDR3 DNA reads as TGTGCCAGCAGCCATTCGATGGGGACAGGGGTGTCTGGGGCCAACGTCCTGACTTTC.

The chain joins TRBV2 to TRBJ2-3, with 7 bases fitting TRBD1. J gave up 6 bases and V 6 bases, and 9 bases lay outside the gene matches. Germline assignment: CDR1 SNHLY and CDR2 FYNNEI. The CDR3 runs 14 residues. CDR3: CASRGGKAPDTQYF. The CDR3 nucleotides are TGTGCCAGCAGAGGGGGCAAGGCTCCTGATACGCAGTATTTT.

This clonotype has more than one count but fewer than ten. The CDR3 protein is CASSPPFTQYEQYF. In DNA form, the CDR3 reads TGTGCCAGCAGTCCCCCGTTCACGCAATACGAGCAGTACTTC. J is TRBJ2-1 and V is TRBV2; D gene ambiguous. The J call is in doubt because the DNA end fits TRBJ2-7 better. The V gene's germline CDR1 is SNHLY and CDR2 FYNNEI. The CDR3 sequence is 14 residues long.

This clonotype has a count of ten or more. V gene TRBV5-1 combines with J gene TRBJ1-6, with 8 nucleotides matching TRBD1. The V segment lost 4 bases and the J segment 6 bases; nucleotides outside the gene matches: 3. From germline, CDR1 is SGHRS and CDR2 YFSETQ. This CDR3 has 14 residues. The CDR3 loop reads CASSTTGVNSPLHF. DNA of the CDR3: TGCGCCAGCAGCACGACAGGGGTTAATTCACCCCTCCACTTT.

A few counts support this clonotype. V and J are TRBV7-9 and TRBJ2-5; D possibly corresponds to TRBD2 (6 bases). CDR3 length: 15 residues. V lost 2 bases and J lost 5, with 15 bases in between. CDR1 is SEHNR, CDR2 FQNEAQ, per germline (reference sequence). Here the CDR3 DNA reads TGTGCCAGCAGCTTAAGACTAGTCATGGAGGAGACCCAGTACTTC. It translates to CASSLRLVMEETQYF.